This TCR beta chain was sequenced in a study of T cells in women clearing cervical HPV infection. Study overall: Case blood drawn at lesion detection; control blood after infection cleared. Only a few women had HLA typing results available.

Assay: immunoSEQ multiplex PCR; the TCRdb copy retains only in-frame clones and omits some. The sample table sets out about 39,000 clones. The V gene's germline CDR1 is SGHNT and CDR2 YYREEE (reference sequence). The CDR3 is 15 residues long. V shed 1 base and J 0 bases; nucleotides not matched to a gene: 2. Regarding this clone: Its antigen remains unknown. The CDR3 is cut off 3 residues early in the read; its end comes from the germline J gene.

Broader study findings: CIN3+ cases had significantly higher TCR richness than controls; evenness did not differ.

This chain links TRBV5-4 with TRBJ1-2, with TRBD1 matching 8 bases. The sequence derives from a woman aged 18-69 years with a cervical HPV16 infection that either progressed to CIN3+ or cleared (not recorded which). The sample was blood buffy coat. The sequenced part of the CDR3 DNA is TGTGCCAGCAGCTTGACAGGGGGATCTAACTATGGC. This sequence encodes CASSLTGGSNYG. The full CDR3 protein reads CASSLTGGSNYGYTF.